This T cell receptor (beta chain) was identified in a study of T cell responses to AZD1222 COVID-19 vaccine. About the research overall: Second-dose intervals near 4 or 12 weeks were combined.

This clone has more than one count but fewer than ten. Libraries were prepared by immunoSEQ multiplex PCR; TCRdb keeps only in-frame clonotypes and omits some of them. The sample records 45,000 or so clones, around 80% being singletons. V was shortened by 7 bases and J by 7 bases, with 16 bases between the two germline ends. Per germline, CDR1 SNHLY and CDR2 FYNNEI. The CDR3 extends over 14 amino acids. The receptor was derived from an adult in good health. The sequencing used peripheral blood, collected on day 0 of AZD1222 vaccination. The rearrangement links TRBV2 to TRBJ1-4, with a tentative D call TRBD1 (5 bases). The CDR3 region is CASTPQGGTEKLFF. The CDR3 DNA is TGTGCCAGCACCCCCCAGGGTGGCACTGAAAAACTGTTTTTT.